Below, 10 T cell receptor beta chains from the same sample are listed, as sequenced in a study of T cell responses to AZD1222 COVID-19 vaccine. Only in-frame clones appear in the TCRdb table, and some are missing; sequencing was by immunoSEQ multiplex PCR. This sample carries 150,000 to 200,000 clones, 85% to 95% of them seen once, and the ten largest clones take roughly 3.9%. The source was peripheral blood, collected on day 0 of AZD1222 vaccination. These receptor sequences come from an adult in good health.

This clone was seen a single time. The genes are TRBV6-5 and TRBJ2-1, with unresolved D. The germline V gene encodes CDR1 MNHEY and CDR2 SVGAGI. The CDR3 is made up of 14 amino acids. V was shortened by 3 bases and J by 2 bases, with 8 bases between the two germline ends. The CDR3, as DNA: TGTGCCAGCAGTTATCGAACGCCCTACAATGAGCAGTTCTTC. Encoded protein: CASSYRTPYNEQFF.

This chain joins TRBV27 and TRBJ1-2; 9 nucleotides match TRBD1. In germline, CDR1 is MNHEY, CDR2 SMNVEV (reference sequence). This CDR3 spans 17 amino acids. With V trimmed by 6 bases and J by 2 bases, 13 bases remained unmatched. The CDR3 loop is CASRPLGTGYSNYGYTF. The CDR3 nucleotides are TGTGCCAGCAGACCGTTAGGGACAGGGTATTCGAACTATGGCTACACCTTC.

The V and J genes are TRBV5-1 and TRBJ2-7; TRBD2 aligns across 9 bases. Germline assignment: CDR1 SGHRS and CDR2 YFSETQ. Trimming took 4 bases from V and 7 from J; bases not matched to a gene: 6. The CDR3 contains 13 residues. CDR3 in amino acids: CASSTQLAGEQYF. CDR3 nucleotide sequence: TGCGCCAGCAGCACTCAACTAGCGGGTGAGCAGTACTTC.

This clone was seen a handful of times. The rearrangement joins TRBV6-2 or TRBV6-3 to TRBJ2-7, with TRBD2 matching 8 bases. Germline V gene data show CDR1 as MNHEY and CDR2 as SVGEGT. V was pared by 0 bases and J by 6 bases, with 10 bases of the junction left unmatched. The CDR3 spans 16 residues. In DNA form, the CDR3 reads TGTGCCAGCAGTTACTCTCCGAGCGGGAGTCTCCTCGAGCAGTACTTC. Protein product: CASSYSPSGSLLEQYF.

J is TRBJ2-7 and V is TRBV29-1; D gene unclear. CDR3 length: 12 residues. Deletions cut 3 bases from V and 6 bases from J, with 12 bases between. In germline, CDR1 is SQVTM, CDR2 ANQGSEA. The CDR3 DNA reads TGCAGCGTTGAGGCGCGTCCGGGCGAGCAGTACTTC. Encoded protein: CSVEARPGEQYF.

The chain uses TRBV6-1 and TRBJ1-1, with a tentative D call TRBD1 (5 bases). V lost 1 base and J lost 0, with 12 bases in between. Germline V gene data show CDR1 as MNHNS and CDR2 as SASEGT. The CDR3 extends over 16 amino acids. CDR3 coding DNA: TGTGCCAGCAGTGAAGTTGGGGGGACGGTGAACACTGAAGCTTTCTTT. Protein product: CASSEVGGTVNTEAFF.

The rearrangement uses TRBV9 and TRBJ1-3; D not certain. Germline loops: CDR1 SGDLS, CDR2 YYNGEE. The length of the CDR3 is 13 residues. Trimming shortened V by 2 bases and J by 1 base, and 4 bases separated the two germline ends. CDR3 bases: TGTGCCAGCAGCGTGGGGTCTGGAAACACCATATATTTT. The encoded protein is CASSVGSGNTIYF.

The rearrangement joins TRBV7-2 to TRBJ2-5, with D unclear. This CDR3 has 13 residues. The ends were cut back, 5 bases at V and 7 bases at J, with 14 bases in the middle. Germline V gene sequence: CDR1 SGHTA, CDR2 FQGNSA. The CDR3 sequence: CASSPIRSGTQYF. Written as DNA, the CDR3 is TGTGCCAGCAGCCCCATCCGGTCGGGGACCCAGTACTTC.

This CDR3 reads CASSRDRNSNQPQHF. The CDR3 nucleotides are TGTGCCAGCTCGCGTGACCGAAATAGCAATCAGCCCCAGCATTTT. The chain combines TRBV18 with TRBJ1-5, with D uncertain. V lost 6 bases and J lost 0, with 12 bases in between. The CDR3 is 15 amino acids. Germline CDR1 reads KGHSH; CDR2 reads LQKENI.

This clone is a singleton in its sample. The rearrangement joins TRBV27 to TRBJ1-1; D unresolved. The CDR3 is 14 residues long. Germline-derived CDR1 and CDR2 are MNHEY and SMNVEV (reference sequence). V lost 7 bases, J lost 6 bases, and 18 bases lay in between. CDR3 region: CASNQNPPSAEAFF. The CDR3 coding sequence is TGTGCCAGCAACCAAAACCCCCCTTCCGCTGAAGCTTTCTTT.